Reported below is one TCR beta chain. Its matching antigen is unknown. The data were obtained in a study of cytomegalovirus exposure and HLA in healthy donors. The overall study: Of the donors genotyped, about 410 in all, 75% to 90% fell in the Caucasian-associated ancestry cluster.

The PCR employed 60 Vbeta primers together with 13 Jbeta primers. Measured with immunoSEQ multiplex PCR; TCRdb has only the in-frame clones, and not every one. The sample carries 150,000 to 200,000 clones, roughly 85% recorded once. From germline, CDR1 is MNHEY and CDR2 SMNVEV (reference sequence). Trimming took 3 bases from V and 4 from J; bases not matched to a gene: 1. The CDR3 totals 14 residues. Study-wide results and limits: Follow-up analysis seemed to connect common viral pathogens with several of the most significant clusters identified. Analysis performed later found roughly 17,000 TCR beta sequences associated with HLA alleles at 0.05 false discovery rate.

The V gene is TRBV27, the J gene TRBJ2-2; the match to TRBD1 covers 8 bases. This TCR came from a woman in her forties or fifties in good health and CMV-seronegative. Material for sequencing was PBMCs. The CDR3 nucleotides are TGTGCCAGCAGTTTGACAGGGGTCACCGGGGAGCTGTTTTTT. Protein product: CASSLTGVTGELFF.